The next 11 T cell receptor beta chains were all read from a single sample in a study of cytotoxic CD8 clonotypes in ibrutinib-treated CLL. Produced via immunoSEQ multiplex PCR; TCRdb's table is partial and in-frame only. In the table there are approximately 25,000 clones, over 65% of which are singletons. The source was PBMCs, collected after 12 months of ibrutinib treatment. The receptors were sampled from a human donor with chronic lymphocytic leukemia.

The V and J genes are TRBV7-3 and TRBJ1-5; D uncertain. CDR1 is SGHTA, CDR2 FQGTGA, per germline. Deletions cut 5 bases from V and 0 bases from J, with 5 bases between. CDR3 length: 13 residues. The CDR3 sequence: CASSPASNQPQHF. The DNA for the CDR3 is TGTGCCAGCAGCCCCGCTAGCAATCAGCCCCAGCATTTT.

The rearrangement links TRBV28 to TRBJ2-5; D is perhaps TRBD2 (6 bases). CDR1 and CDR2 (germline): MDHEN, SYDVKM. This CDR3 is built from 15 residues. The V end lost 7 bases, the J end lost 3 bases, and 18 bases lay between the germline ends. This CDR3 reads CASNIPTRDKETQYF. In DNA, the CDR3 is TGTGCCAGCAACATTCCGACTAGGGATAAAGAGACCCAGTACTTC. Full variable domain (outside the CDR3, taken from reference TRBV28 and TRBJ2-5): DVKVTQSSRYLVKRTGEKVFLECVQDMDHENMFWYRQDPGLGLRLIYFSYDVKMKEKGDIPEGYSVSREKKERFSLILESASTNQTSMYLCASNIPTRDKETQYFGPGTRLLVL.

V usage is TRBV30 and J usage is TRBJ1-5; weak D call: TRBD1 (5 bases). The germline V gene encodes CDR1 GTSNPN and CDR2 SVGIG (reference sequence). V lost 3 bases to trimming and J lost 3 bases, with 9 bases between them. There are 13 residues in the CDR3. In nucleotides, the CDR3 is TGTGCCTGGAGGGGGACGTCCAATCAGCCCCAGCATTTT. This translates into CAWRGTSNQPQHF. The complete variable domain, with remaining parts taken from reference TRBV30 and TRBJ1-5, reads SQTIHQWPATLVQPVGSPLSLECTVEGTSNPNLYWYRQAAGRGLQLLFYSVGIGQISSEVPQNLSASRPQDRQFILSSKKLLLSDSGFYLCAWRGTSNQPQHFGDGTRLSIL.

This chain joins TRBV7-2 and TRBJ1-3; D is ambiguous. The germline gives CDR1 SGHTA, CDR2 FQGNSA. Trimming removed 10 bases from V and 0 bases from J, with 13 bases in between. The CDR3 extends over 14 amino acids. CDR3 sequence reads: CATQLGHSGNTIYF. The CDR3 DNA sequence: TGTGCCACCCAATTAGGGCACTCTGGAAACACCATATATTTT.

Turning to this clone: Compared with germline, one end of the junction differs, possibly owing to a read error. The chain links TRBV7-7 to TRBJ2-5; 12 bases are shared with TRBD2. The CDR3 is 15 amino acids. Germline V gives CDR1 SSHAT, CDR2 FNYEAQ (reference sequence). CDR3 loop: CASSPGLAGLETQYF. The DNA for the CDR3 is TGTGCTAGCAGCCCTGGACTAGCGGGGCTGGAGACCCAGTACTTC.

This clone was observed once. The chain joins TRBV7-8 to TRBJ2-2; 12 bases are a match to TRBD2. Trimming at V came to 3 bases and at J to 7 bases, leaving 6 bases not matched to a gene. There are 16 residues in the CDR3. CDR1 and CDR2 from the germline V gene are SGHVS and FQNEAQ. The CDR3: CASSLRTSGVGGELFF. The CDR3 DNA reads TGTGCCAGCAGCTTGAGGACTAGCGGGGTTGGCGGGGAGCTGTTTTTT.

The genes are TRBV11-3 and TRBJ2-2; D is unclear. Trimming took 1 base from V and 7 from J, leaving 10 bases between them. Germline V gene lookup returns CDR1 SGHNT and CDR2 YENEEA. The CDR3 consists of 14 residues. The CDR3 spells CASSLVGQIGELFF. CDR3 DNA sequence: TGTGCCAGCAGCTTAGTTGGGCAAATCGGGGAGCTGTTTTTT. The full variable domain, in which reference TRBV11-3 and TRBJ2-2 provide the parts outside the CDR3, is EAGVVQSPRYKIIEKKQPVAFWCNPISGHNTLYWYLQNLGQGPELLIRYENEEAVDDSQLPKDRFSAERLKGVDSTLKIQPAELGDSAVYLCASSLVGQIGELFFGEGSRLTVL.

Ten or more counts support this clone. The gene calls are TRBV10-2 and TRBJ1-2; D is ambiguous. CDR1 and CDR2 from the germline V gene are WSHSY and SAAADI. The CDR3 contains 15 residues. The V end lost 1 base, the J end lost 0 bases, and 9 bases lay between the germline ends. The CDR3 DNA is TGCGCCAGCAGTGAGTACAGCACATCTAACTATGGCTACACCTTC. It encodes CASSEYSTSNYGYTF.

CDR3 sequence: CASSTPQRTPLHF. The DNA for the CDR3 is TGTGCCAGCAGCACCCCACAGAGGACACCCCTCCACTTT. The rearrangement links TRBV5-4 to TRBJ1-6; D is uncertain. The CDR3 sequence is 13 residues long. The V and J ends lost 4 bases and 11 bases respectively, with 13 bases between them. The germline gives CDR1 SGHNT, CDR2 YYREEE (reference sequence).

The chain is built from TRBV28 and TRBJ1-5; 7 nucleotides align to TRBD1. The V gene's germline CDR1 is MDHEN and CDR2 SYDVKM. The CDR3 totals 15 residues. V shed 5 bases and J 2 bases; nucleotides not matched to a gene: 6. CDR3 loop: CASSRPGQGNQPQHF. The CDR3 bases are TGTGCCAGCAGTCGACCCGGACAGGGCAATCAGCCCCAGCATTTT.

J is TRBJ1-1 and V is TRBV4-2; D not resolved. Trimming removed 4 bases at V and 1 base at J, with 16 bases between. The length of the CDR3 is 16 residues. The V gene's germline CDR1 is LGHNA and CDR2 YNFKEQ. CDR3 DNA sequence: TGTGCCAGCAGCCTGAACCCGAATCGGGCGAACACTGAAGCTTTCTTT. Protein sequence: CASSLNPNRANTEAFF.